The T cell receptor (beta chain) described here comes from a study of T cell responses to AZD1222 COVID-19 vaccine. Study-wide points: Rises in breadth and depth of Spike-specific TCRs came after two AZD1222 doses. Repertoire sampling happened only post peak T cell response. Donors, mostly white British, included more females; clonal diversity was possibly underestimated.

On this clone: What it binds is not known.

Second-dose intervals of approximately 4 or approximately 12 weeks were pooled. TCRdb's copy holds only in-frame clones and misses some; the assay was immunoSEQ multiplex PCR. This sample carries about 140,000 clones, 70% to 90% of them seen once, and the ten largest clones take more than 3%. Looked up from germline, CDR1 is LGHDT and CDR2 is YNNKEL (reference sequence). There are 15 residues in the CDR3. V lost 9 bases to trimming and J lost 7 bases; unmatched junction nucleotides: 8. This material consisted of peripheral blood, taken 28 days after the second AZD1222 dose. The receptor was isolated from an adult who received the AZD1222 COVID-19 vaccine. The V gene is TRBV3-1 (or the pseudogene TRBV3-2), the J gene TRBJ2-3; 15 positions agree with TRBD2. The CDR3 DNA reads as TGTGCCAGGGCCGGGACTAGCGGGGGGCGGTATACGCAGTATTTT. Its protein is CARAGTSGGRYTQYF.